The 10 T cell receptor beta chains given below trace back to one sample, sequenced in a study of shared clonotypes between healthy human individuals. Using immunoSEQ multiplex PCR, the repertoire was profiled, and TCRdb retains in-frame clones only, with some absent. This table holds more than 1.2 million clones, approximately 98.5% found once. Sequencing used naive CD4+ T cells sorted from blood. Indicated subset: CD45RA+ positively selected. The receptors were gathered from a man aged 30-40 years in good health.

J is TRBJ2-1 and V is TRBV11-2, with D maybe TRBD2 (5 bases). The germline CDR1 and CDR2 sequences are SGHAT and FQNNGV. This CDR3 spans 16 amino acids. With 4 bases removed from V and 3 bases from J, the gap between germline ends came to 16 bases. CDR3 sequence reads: CASSSIRHRGYNEQFF. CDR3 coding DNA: TGTGCCAGCAGCTCGATTAGACACCGGGGCTACAATGAGCAGTTCTTC. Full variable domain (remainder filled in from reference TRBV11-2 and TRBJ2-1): EAGVAQSPRYKIIEKRQSVAFWCNPISGHATLYWYQQILGQGPKLLIQFQNNGVVDDSQLPKDRFSAERLKGVDSTLKIQPAKLEDSAVYLCASSSIRHRGYNEQFFGPGTRLTVL.

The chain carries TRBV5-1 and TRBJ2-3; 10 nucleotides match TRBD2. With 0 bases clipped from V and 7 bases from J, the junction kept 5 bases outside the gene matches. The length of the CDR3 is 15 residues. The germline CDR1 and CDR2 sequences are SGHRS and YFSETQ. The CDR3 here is CASSLVAGGPNTQYF. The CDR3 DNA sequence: TGCGCCAGCAGCTTGGTAGCGGGAGGACCCAATACGCAGTATTTT.

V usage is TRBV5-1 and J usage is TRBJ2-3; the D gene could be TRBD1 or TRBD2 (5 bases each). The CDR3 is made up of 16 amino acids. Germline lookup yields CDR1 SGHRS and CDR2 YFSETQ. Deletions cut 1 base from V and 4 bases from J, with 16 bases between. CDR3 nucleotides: TGCGCCAGCAGCTTGATGGGGCAGGGAGTTTCAGATACGCAGTATTTT. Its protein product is CASSLMGQGVSDTQYF.

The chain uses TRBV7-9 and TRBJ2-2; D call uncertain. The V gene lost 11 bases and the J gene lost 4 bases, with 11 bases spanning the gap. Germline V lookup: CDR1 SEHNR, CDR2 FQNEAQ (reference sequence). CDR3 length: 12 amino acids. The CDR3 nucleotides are TGTGCCCTACTGTGGGGCACCGGGGAGCTGTTTTTT. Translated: CALLWGTGELFF.

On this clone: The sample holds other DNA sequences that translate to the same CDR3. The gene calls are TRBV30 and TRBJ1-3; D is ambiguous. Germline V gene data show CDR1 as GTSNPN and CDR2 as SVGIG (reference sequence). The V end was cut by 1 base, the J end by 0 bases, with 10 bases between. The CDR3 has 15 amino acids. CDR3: CAWSGTGLSGNTIYF. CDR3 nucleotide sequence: TGTGCCTGGAGTGGAACCGGCCTCTCTGGAAACACCATATATTTT.

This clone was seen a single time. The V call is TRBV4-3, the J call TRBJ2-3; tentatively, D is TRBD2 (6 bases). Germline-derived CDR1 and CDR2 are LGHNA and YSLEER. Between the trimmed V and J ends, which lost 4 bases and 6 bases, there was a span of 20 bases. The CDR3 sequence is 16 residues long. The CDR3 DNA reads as TGCGCCAGCAGCCTACAGACTAGTTCAATACGGGATACGCAGTATTTT. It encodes CASSLQTSSIRDTQYF.

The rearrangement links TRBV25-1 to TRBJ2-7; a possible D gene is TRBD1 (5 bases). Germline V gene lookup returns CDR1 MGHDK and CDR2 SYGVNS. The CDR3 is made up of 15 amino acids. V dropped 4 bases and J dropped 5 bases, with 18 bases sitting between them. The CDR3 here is CASSGPSSTRDEQYF. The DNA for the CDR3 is TGTGCCAGCAGTGGTCCCTCTTCCACCAGGGACGAGCAGTACTTC.

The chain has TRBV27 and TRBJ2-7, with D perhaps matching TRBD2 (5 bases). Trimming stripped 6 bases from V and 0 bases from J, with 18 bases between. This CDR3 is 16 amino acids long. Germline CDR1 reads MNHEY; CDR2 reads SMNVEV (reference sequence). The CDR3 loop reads CASRETAAYDSYEQYF. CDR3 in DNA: TGTGCCAGCAGGGAAACAGCGGCTTACGACTCCTACGAGCAGTACTTC.

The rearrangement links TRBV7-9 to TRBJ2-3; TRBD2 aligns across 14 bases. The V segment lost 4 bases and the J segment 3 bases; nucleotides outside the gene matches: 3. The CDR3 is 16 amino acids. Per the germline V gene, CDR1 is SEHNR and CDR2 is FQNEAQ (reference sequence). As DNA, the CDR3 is TGTGCCAGCAGCTCGGGGACTAGCGGGAGAACAGATACGCAGTATTTT. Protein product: CASSSGTSGRTDTQYF.

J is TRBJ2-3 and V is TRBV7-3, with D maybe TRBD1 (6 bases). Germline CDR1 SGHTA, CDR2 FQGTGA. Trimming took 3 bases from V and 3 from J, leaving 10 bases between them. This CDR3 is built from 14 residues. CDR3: CASSLGAGTDTQYF. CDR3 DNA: TGTGCCAGCAGCTTGGGGGCCGGTACAGATACGCAGTATTTT.